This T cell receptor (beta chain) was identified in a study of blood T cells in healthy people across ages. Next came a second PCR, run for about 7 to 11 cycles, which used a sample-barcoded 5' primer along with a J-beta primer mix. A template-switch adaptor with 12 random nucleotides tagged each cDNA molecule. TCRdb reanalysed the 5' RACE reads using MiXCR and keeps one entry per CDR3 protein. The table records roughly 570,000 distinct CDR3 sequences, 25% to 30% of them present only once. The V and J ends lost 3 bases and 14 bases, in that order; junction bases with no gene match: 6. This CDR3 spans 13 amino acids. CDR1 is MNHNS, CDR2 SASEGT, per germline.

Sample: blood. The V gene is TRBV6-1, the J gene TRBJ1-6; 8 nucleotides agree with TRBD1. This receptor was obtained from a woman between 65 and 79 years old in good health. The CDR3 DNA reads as TGTGCCAGCAGTGAGAGCAGGGGGCCATCCCTCCACTTT. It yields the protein CASSESRGPSLHF.